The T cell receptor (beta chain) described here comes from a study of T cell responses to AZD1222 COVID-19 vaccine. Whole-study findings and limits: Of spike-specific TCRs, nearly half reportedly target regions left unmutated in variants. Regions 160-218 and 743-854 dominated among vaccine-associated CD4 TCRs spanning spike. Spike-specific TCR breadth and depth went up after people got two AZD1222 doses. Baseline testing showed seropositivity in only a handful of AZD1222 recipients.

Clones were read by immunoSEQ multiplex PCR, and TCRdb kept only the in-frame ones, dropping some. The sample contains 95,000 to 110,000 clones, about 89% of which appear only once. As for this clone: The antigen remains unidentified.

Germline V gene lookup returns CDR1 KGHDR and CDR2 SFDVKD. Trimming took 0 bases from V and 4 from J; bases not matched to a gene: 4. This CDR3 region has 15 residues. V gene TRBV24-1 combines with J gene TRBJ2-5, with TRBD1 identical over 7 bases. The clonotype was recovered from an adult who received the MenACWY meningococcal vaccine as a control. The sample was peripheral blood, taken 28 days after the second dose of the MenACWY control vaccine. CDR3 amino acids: CATSDLQQGLETQYF. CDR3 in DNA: TGTGCCACCAGTGATTTGCAACAGGGGTTAGAGACCCAGTACTTC.